This TCR beta chain was identified during a study of blood T cell repertoires in COVID-19. This clone was seen a handful of times. Germline V CDR1 and CDR2: LGHDT, YNNKEL (reference sequence). The CDR3 covers 14 residues. V was pared by 4 bases and J by 4 bases, with 4 bases of the junction left unmatched. The repertoire was sequenced with immunoSEQ multiplex PCR; TCRdb's copy has only in-frame clones and lacks some. The profile shows hundreds of thousands of clones, approximately 81% of them singletons. The rearrangement joins TRBV3-1 (or the pseudogene TRBV3-2) to TRBJ2-1, with 7 bases identical to TRBD1. Sequencing was done on a sample of peripheral blood. The TCR comes from a woman of 80 years or more with acute or convalescent COVID-19. The CDR3 DNA is TGTGCCAGCAGCCCTCAGGGGGTTTACAATGAGCAGTTCTTC. This encodes CASSPQGVYNEQFF.